A selection of T cell receptor beta chains follows, all from one sample in a study of OX40 agonist ivuxolimab in advanced cancers. Clones were sequenced by immunoSEQ multiplex PCR, and TCRdb holds only the in-frame ones, with some missing. The data hold under 95,000 clones, with 86% observed a single time. This sample comprised CD4+ or CD8+ T cells sorted from blood, obtained in a trial of the OX40 agonist ivuxolimab. Every receptor here comes from an adult with an advanced solid tumor such as melanoma, head and neck, liver or kidney cancer. Each CDR3 is given with its conserved first and last residue. Each record gives: CDR3 DNA, CDR3 protein, D gene, V gene, J gene, clone size. The D gene is left open where the match is weak. Clone size appears in some rows only: once, few, many, or a class for an expanded clone.

cdr3_nt: TGTGCCAGCAGCTTAGCGGGCACAGATACGCAGTATTTT
cdr3_aa: CASSLAGTDTQYF
d_call: .
v_call: TRBV11-2
j_call: TRBJ2-3
clone_size: .

cdr3_nt: TGCGCCAGCAGCTTGGGGGCAGGGGGCCCCTATAATTCACCCCTCCACTTT
cdr3_aa: CASSLGAGGPYNSPLHF
d_call: TRBD1
v_call: TRBV5-1
j_call: TRBJ1-6
clone_size: .

cdr3_nt: TGTGCCAGCAGGGGGACGCCATACAATGAGCAGTTCTTC
cdr3_aa: CASRGTPYNEQFF
d_call: .
v_call: TRBV6-6
j_call: TRBJ2-1
clone_size: .

cdr3_nt: TGTGCCAGCAGTCCCCTGGTGGGGGGGACAGATACGCAGTATTTT
cdr3_aa: CASSPLVGGTDTQYF
d_call: TRBD2
v_call: TRBV27
j_call: TRBJ2-3
clone_size: few

cdr3_nt: TGTGCCAGCAGCCGCGGAAACTGGGGGGCTGAAGCTTTCTTT
cdr3_aa: CASSRGNWGAEAFF
d_call: .
v_call: TRBV14
j_call: TRBJ1-1
clone_size: .

cdr3_nt: TGCGCCATCCATCAGAGGGGGGCGGCGGCAGATACGCAGTATTTT
cdr3_aa: CAIHQRGAAADTQYF
d_call: .
v_call: TRBV5-1
j_call: TRBJ2-3
clone_size: .

cdr3_nt: TGTGCCAGCAGCTTAGGATTTGGTCTGGCAGATACGCAGTATTTT
cdr3_aa: CASSLGFGLADTQYF
d_call: .
v_call: TRBV7-2
j_call: TRBJ2-3
clone_size: .

cdr3_nt: TGTGCCAGCGGCTCCCCAACGGGAGGGCAGTTCTTC
cdr3_aa: CASGSPTGGQFF
d_call: TRBD2
v_call: TRBV6-1
j_call: TRBJ2-1
clone_size: .

cdr3_nt: TGTGCCAGCAGCTTAGCTGGACAGTTAGCTTTCTTT
cdr3_aa: CASSLAGQLAFF
d_call: .
v_call: TRBV7-8
j_call: TRBJ1-1
clone_size: .

cdr3_nt: TGTGCCAGCAGTTTATATGACAGGGGCTACAATGAGCAGTTCTTC
cdr3_aa: CASSLYDRGYNEQFF
d_call: TRBD1
v_call: TRBV28
j_call: TRBJ2-1
clone_size: .

cdr3_nt: TGTGCCAGCAGGGTTGCCAGGGGGATCACCGGGGAGCTGTTTTTT
cdr3_aa: CASRVARGITGELFF
d_call: TRBD1
v_call: TRBV27
j_call: TRBJ2-2
clone_size: .

cdr3_nt: TGTGCCAGCGGAAGGGGTTTCACTGAAGCTTTCTTT
cdr3_aa: CASGRGFTEAFF
d_call: .
v_call: TRBV19
j_call: TRBJ1-1
clone_size: .

cdr3_nt: TGTGCCAGCAGCGATCTCCCCGTGACAGGGGGCACCTTC
cdr3_aa: CASSDLPVTGGTF
d_call: TRBD1
v_call: TRBV9
j_call: TRBJ1-2
clone_size: .

cdr3_nt: TGTGCCAGCAGCCCCGGGGGGGCGGGGGAGCAGTTCTTC
cdr3_aa: CASSPGGAGEQFF
d_call: TRBD2
v_call: TRBV7-3
j_call: TRBJ2-1
clone_size: .

cdr3_nt: TGTGCCTCCGGGAACAGTGCCGGGGAGCTGTTTTTT
cdr3_aa: CASGNSAGELFF
d_call: .
v_call: TRBV28
j_call: TRBJ2-2
clone_size: .

cdr3_nt: TGTGCCAGCAGCTTGCGCGGGACTAATGAAAAACTGTTTTTT
cdr3_aa: CASSLRGTNEKLFF
d_call: .
v_call: TRBV5-4
j_call: TRBJ1-4
clone_size: .

cdr3_nt: TGTGCCAGCAGCTTAGGGGGCGGTCCTGGAAACACCATATATTTT
cdr3_aa: CASSLGGGPGNTIYF
d_call: .
v_call: TRBV7-9
j_call: TRBJ1-3
clone_size: .

cdr3_nt: TGTGCCAGCCGTCTTGGGACCGCCTACGAGCAGTACTTC
cdr3_aa: CASRLGTAYEQYF
d_call: .
v_call: TRBV6-1
j_call: TRBJ2-7
clone_size: .

cdr3_nt: TGTGCCAGCAGTAGGGGGAGCCAAGAGACCCAGTACTTC
cdr3_aa: CASSRGSQETQYF
d_call: .
v_call: TRBV6-5
j_call: TRBJ2-5
clone_size: .

cdr3_nt: TGTGCCATCAGTGAGGGGACAGGGCATAGCACAGATACGCAGTATTTT
cdr3_aa: CAISEGTGHSTDTQYF
d_call: TRBD1
v_call: TRBV10-3
j_call: TRBJ2-3
clone_size: .

cdr3_nt: TGTGCCAGCAGGGTCAGCTCTGGGGCCAACGTCCTGACTTTC
cdr3_aa: CASRVSSGANVLTF
d_call: .
v_call: TRBV7-2
j_call: TRBJ2-6
clone_size: .

cdr3_nt: TGTGCCAGCACCCAACCGGGGGCAGCCAAAAACATTCAGTACTTC
cdr3_aa: CASTQPGAAKNIQYF
d_call: .
v_call: TRBV6-5
j_call: TRBJ2-4
clone_size: .

cdr3_nt: TGCGCCAGCAGCGCCGGGATCTCAGGGTTGGGCGAGCAGTACTTC
cdr3_aa: CASSAGISGLGEQYF
d_call: .
v_call: TRBV5-1
j_call: TRBJ2-7
clone_size: .

cdr3_nt: TGTGCCAGCAGTTTAGGCCCCCGGAGCAATCAGCCCCAGCATTTT
cdr3_aa: CASSLGPRSNQPQHF
d_call: .
v_call: TRBV27
j_call: TRBJ1-5
clone_size: .